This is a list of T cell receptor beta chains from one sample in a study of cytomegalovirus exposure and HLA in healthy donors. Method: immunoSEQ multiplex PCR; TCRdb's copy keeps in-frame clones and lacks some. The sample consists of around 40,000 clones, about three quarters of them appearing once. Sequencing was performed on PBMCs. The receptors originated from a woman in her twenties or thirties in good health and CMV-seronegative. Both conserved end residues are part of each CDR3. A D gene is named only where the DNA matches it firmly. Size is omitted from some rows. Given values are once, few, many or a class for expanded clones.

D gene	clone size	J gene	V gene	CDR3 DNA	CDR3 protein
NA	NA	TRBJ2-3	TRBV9	TGTGCCAGCAGCGTAGAACAGGCCACAGATACGCAGTATTTT	CASSVEQATDTQYF
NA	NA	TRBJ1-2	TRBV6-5	TGTGCCAGCAGGCCGGACAACCTTATTACCTATGGCTACACCTTC	CASRPDNLITYGYTF
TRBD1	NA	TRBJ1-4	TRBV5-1	TGCGCCAGCAGCTCGGGACAGGGGGAATTTGAAAAACTGTTTTTT	CASSSGQGEFEKLFF
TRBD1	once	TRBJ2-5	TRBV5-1	TGCGCCAGTACAGGGGGGCAAGAGACCCAGTACTTC	CASTGGQETQYF
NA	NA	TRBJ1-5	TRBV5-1	TGCGCCAGCAGCTTGGGGGTTGGGGACAACAATCAGCCCCAGCATTTT	CASSLGVGDNNQPQHF
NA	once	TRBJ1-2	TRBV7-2	TGTGCCAGCAGCTTGAATCAGGGCTATGGCTACACCTTC	CASSLNQGYGYTF
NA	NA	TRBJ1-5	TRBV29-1	TGCAGCGTTGCTCCGGCCGGGGTTGATCAGCCCCAGCATTTT	CSVAPAGVDQPQHF
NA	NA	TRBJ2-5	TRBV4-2	TGTGCCAGCAGCTCTCACCAAGAGACCCAGTACTTC	CASSSHQETQYF
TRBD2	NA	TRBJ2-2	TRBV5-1	TGCGCCAGCAGCCTAGCGGCTAACACCGGGGAGCTGTTTTTT	CASSLAANTGELFF
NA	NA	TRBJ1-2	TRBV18	TGTGCCAGCTCACCAAACGAGGACTATGGCTACACCTTC	CASSPNEDYGYTF
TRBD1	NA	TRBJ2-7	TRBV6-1	TGTGCCAGCAGTCGTTCCGGGACAGATTACGAGCAGTACTTC	CASSRSGTDYEQYF
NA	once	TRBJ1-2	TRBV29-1	TGCAGCTCTCGGACAGAGGGGACATGGGTTTACACCTTC	CSSRTEGTWVYTF
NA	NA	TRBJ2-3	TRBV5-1	TGCGCCAGCAGGACCGGGAGCACAGATACGCAGTATTTT	CASRTGSTDTQYF
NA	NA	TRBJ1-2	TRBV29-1	TGCAGCGTTGAAAGGGGCAGGGCCTCCGGCTACACCTTC	CSVERGRASGYTF
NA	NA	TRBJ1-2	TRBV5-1	TGCGCCAGCAGCCAACTTGGCGGGACTGGGGGCTACACCTTC	CASSQLGGTGGYTF
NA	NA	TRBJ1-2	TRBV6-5	TGTGCCAGCAGTTACTCACAGCTCTATGGCTACACCTTC	CASSYSQLYGYTF
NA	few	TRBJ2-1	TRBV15	TGTGCCACCAGCAGAGGGGCGGGAGAGGGGGGAGATGAGCAGTTCTTC	CATSRGAGEGGDEQFF
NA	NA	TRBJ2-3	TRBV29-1	TGCAGCGTTGAAAAGGACAGCACTTCCACAGATACGCAGTATTTT	CSVEKDSTSTDTQYF
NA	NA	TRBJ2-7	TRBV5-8	TGTGCCAGCAGCTTGGAGCTCGGGCAGTACTTC	CASSLELGQYF
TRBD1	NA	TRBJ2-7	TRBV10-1	TGCGCCAGCTCCAGACAGGGGGGCGAGCAGTACTTC	CASSRQGGEQYF
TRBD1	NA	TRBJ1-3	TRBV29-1	TGCAGCGGCCTGACAGGGGGACGAAACACCATATATTTT	CSGLTGGRNTIYF
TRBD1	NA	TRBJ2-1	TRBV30	TGTGCCTGTTCGGAGGGACAGGGGGCGAGATCCTACAATGAGCAGTTCTTC	CACSEGQGARSYNEQFF
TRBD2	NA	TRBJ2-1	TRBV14	TGTGCCAGCAGCCAAGTACTAGCGGGGAGATACAATGAGCAGTTCTTC	CASSQVLAGRYNEQFF
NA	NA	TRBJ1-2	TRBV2	TGTGCCAGCAATAAGGAACAGGGAGATGGCTACACCTTC	CASNKEQGDGYTF
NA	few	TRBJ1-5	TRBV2	TGTGCCAGCAGTCGGGTAACTCAGCCCCAGCATTTT	CASSRVTQPQHF
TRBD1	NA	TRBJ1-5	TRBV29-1	TGCAGCGTAGCTGACAGGGCAGATCAGCCCCAGCATTTT	CSVADRADQPQHF
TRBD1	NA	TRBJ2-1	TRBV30	TGTGCCTGGAGTGGTCCCGGACAGGGCGGCAATGAGCAGTTCTTC	CAWSGPGQGGNEQFF
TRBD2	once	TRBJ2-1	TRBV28	TGTGCCAGCAGCCCACCGGGACTAGGACTTAATGAGCAGTTCTTC	CASSPPGLGLNEQFF
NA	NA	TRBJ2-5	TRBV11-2	TGTGCCAGCAGAGCAACAGGGCTGGGGAAAGAGACCCAGTACTTC	CASRATGLGKETQYF
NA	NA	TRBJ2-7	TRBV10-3	TGTGCCATCAGTGAGTCGTTTGAGGACAGGCGGGGCTACGAGCAGTACTTC	CAISESFEDRRGYEQYF